This record looks at one T cell receptor beta chain sequence and its context. The CDR3 length is 11 residues. The V gene's germline CDR1 is SNHLY and CDR2 FYNNEI. Trimming left V 7 bases short and J 8 bases short, with 11 bases between. TCRdb's table, derived via immunoSEQ multiplex PCR, lists solely in-frame clones and lacks some. The sample consists of about 2.3 million clones, more than 85% of them appearing once. These data come from a study of shared clonotypes between healthy human individuals. Looking at the study overall: The study used three CD4 naive, three CD4 memory, two CD8 naive and one CD8 memory plate per donor.

The chain carries TRBV2 and TRBJ1-2; D gene unclear. The source is a man aged 18-30 years in good health. Some clones in this sample may be carry-over from other donors' samples. The sample comprised naive CD4+ T cells from PBMCs. As for subset: CD45RA+ positively selected. Written as DNA, the CDR3 is TGTGCCAGCACCCAAAACGGGGGCTACACCTTC. Its translation is CASTQNGGYTF.